The rows below give T cell receptor beta chains drawn from one sample of a study of T cells of healthy individuals. TCRdb reanalysed the 5' RACE reads using MiXCR and keeps one entry per CDR3 protein. This table has around 100,000 distinct CDR3 sequences, roughly a sixth appearing once. The receptor source for this set is a human donor in good health. Both conserved end residues are part of each CDR3. A D gene is named only where the DNA matches it firmly. A clone size is listed for some rows: how often the clone was seen (once, few, many), or a class if it is expanded.

TRBD2,TRBJ2-3,many,18,TRBV20-1,CSAASGTSGALSTDTQYF,TGCAGTGCCGCCTCCGGGACTAGCGGGGCCCTGAGCACAGATACGCAGTATTTT
NA,TRBJ1-1,NA,16,TRBV4-1,CASSGKRTAFLPEAFF,TGCGCCAGCAGTGGTAAGAGGACAGCTTTCCTCCCTGAAGCTTTCTTT
NA,TRBJ2-7,many,9,TRBV20-1,CSHSTEQYF,TGCAGCCACTCTACCGAGCAGTACTTC
TRBD2,TRBJ2-3,NA,14,TRBV5-1,CASSRIAGPDTQYF,TGCGCCAGCAGCCGCATAGCGGGGCCAGATACGCAGTATTTT
NA,TRBJ2-3,many,15,TRBV10-3,CAISDRDSPQDTQYF,TGTGCCATCAGCGACCGGGACTCCCCGCAGGATACGCAGTATTTT
TRBD1,TRBJ2-5,many,12,TRBV6-5,CASRDRVETQYF,TGTGCCAGCAGGGACAGGGTAGAGACCCAGTACTTC
TRBD2,TRBJ2-1,few,14,TRBV12-3/TRBV12-4,CASTVGLAGGEQFF,TGTGCCAGCACTGTGGGACTAGCGGGAGGTGAGCAGTTCTTC
TRBD1,TRBJ2-7,few,14,TRBV2,CASRPGTGGDEQYF,TGTGCCAGCAGACCCGGGACAGGGGGCGACGAGCAGTACTTC
NA,TRBJ1-4,once,16,TRBV19,CASSRTRDRVREKLFF,TGTGCCAGTAGTAGGACAAGGGATCGGGTACGGGAAAAACTGTTTTTT
NA,TRBJ2-5,many,13,TRBV19,CASSIGGLETQYF,TGTGCCAGTAGTATAGGAGGGTTAGAGACCCAGTACTTC
NA,TRBJ1-1,NA,12,TRBV28,CASGLVGGEAFF,TGTGCCAGCGGGTTGGTAGGAGGTGAAGCTTTCTTT
NA,TRBJ2-3,few,13,TRBV18,CASSPYSTDTQYF,TGTGCCAGCTCACCTTATAGCACAGATACGCAGTATTTT
TRBD2,TRBJ2-1,many,14,TRBV20-1,CSAPGWRGELEQFF,TGCAGTGCTCCCGGGTGGCGGGGGGAACTTGAGCAGTTCTTC
TRBD1,TRBJ1-2,NA,13,TRBV5-1,CASSTTGDRGYTF,TGCGCCAGCAGCACAACAGGGGATAGAGGCTACACCTTC
NA,TRBJ1-6,many,16,TRBV7-2,CASSLYRDPGQSPLHF,TGTGCCAGCAGCTTATACCGGGATCCGGGACAATCACCCCTCCACTTT
NA,TRBJ1-4,many,14,TRBV7-2,CASSLARQNEKLFF,TGTGCCAGCAGCTTAGCGCGGCAGAATGAAAAACTGTTTTTT
NA,TRBJ2-1,few,15,TRBV28,CASSLLRLSWNEQFF,TGTGCCAGCAGTTTGTTGCGCTTATCGTGGAATGAGCAGTTCTTC
TRBD2,TRBJ2-1,NA,16,TRBV9,CASSAWGAGGNNEQFF,TGTGCCAGCAGCGCCTGGGGAGCGGGAGGAAACAATGAGCAGTTCTTC
TRBD2,TRBJ2-1,NA,14,TRBV12-3/TRBV12-4,CASSLGRGGLEQFF,TGTGCCAGCAGTTTGGGGCGGGGGGGCCTTGAGCAGTTCTTC
TRBD1,TRBJ1-4,NA,13,TRBV18,CASSPGQAEKLFF,TGTGCCAGCTCACCGGGACAGGCTGAAAAACTGTTTTTT
TRBD1,TRBJ1-5,many,15,TRBV20-1,CSARGRGRLNQPQHF,TGCAGTGCTAGGGGCAGGGGGCGGCTCAATCAGCCCCAGCATTTT
TRBD1,TRBJ1-6,NA,18,TRBV4-1,CASSLYHPTGWSNSPLHF,TGCGCCAGCAGCCTTTATCACCCGACAGGGTGGAGTAATTCACCCCTCCACTTT
NA,TRBJ2-7,once,15,TRBV20-1,CSARDLFRAAYEQYF,TGCAGTGCTAGAGATCTTTTCAGGGCGGCCTACGAGCAGTACTTC
NA,TRBJ1-2,few,13,TRBV2,CASSEQPVSGYTF,TGTGCCAGCAGTGAACAGCCAGTGAGTGGCTACACCTTC
NA,TRBJ1-6,few,16,TRBV20-1,CSARDALGSDNSPLHF,TGCAGTGCTAGAGATGCCTTGGGTAGTGATAATTCACCCCTCCACTTT
NA,TRBJ2-1,NA,15,TRBV4-3,CASSPYLGVSEEQFF,TGCGCCAGCAGCCCCTATTTGGGGGTGTCAGAAGAGCAGTTCTTC
TRBD2,TRBJ2-1,NA,15,TRBV15,CATSRELAGGNEQFF,TGTGCCACCAGCAGAGAACTAGCGGGAGGGAATGAGCAGTTCTTC
TRBD1,TRBJ1-5,many,19,TRBV20-1,CSASPDRGLYHYSNQPQHF,TGCAGTGCTAGTCCCGACAGGGGCCTATACCACTATAGCAATCAGCCCCAGCATTTT
NA,TRBJ2-1,NA,11,TRBV6-2/TRBV6-3,CASGVYNEQFF,TGTGCCAGCGGAGTCTACAATGAGCAGTTCTTC
NA,TRBJ2-2,many,13,TRBV29-1,CSVERVPGGELFF,TGCAGCGTTGAACGAGTACCCGGCGGGGAGCTGTTTTTT
NA,TRBJ2-2,few,14,TRBV2,CAIRDGSYTGELFF,TGTGCCATAAGAGACGGATCCTACACCGGGGAGCTGTTTTTT
NA,TRBJ2-3,many,12,TRBV18,CASSPASDTQYF,TGTGCCAGCTCGCCCGCCTCGGACACGCAGTATTTT
TRBD1,TRBJ1-2,NA,15,TRBV7-9,CAGSSPDRGHYGYTF,TGTGCCGGCAGCTCCCCGGACAGGGGACACTATGGCTACACCTTC
TRBD1,TRBJ2-7,NA,13,TRBV5-1,CASSLGTGDEQYF,TGCGCCAGCAGCTTGGGGACAGGGGACGAGCAGTACTTC
TRBD1,TRBJ1-1,NA,11,TRBV12-3/TRBV12-4,CASRGDRVAFF,TGTGCCAGCAGAGGAGACAGGGTGGCTTTCTTT